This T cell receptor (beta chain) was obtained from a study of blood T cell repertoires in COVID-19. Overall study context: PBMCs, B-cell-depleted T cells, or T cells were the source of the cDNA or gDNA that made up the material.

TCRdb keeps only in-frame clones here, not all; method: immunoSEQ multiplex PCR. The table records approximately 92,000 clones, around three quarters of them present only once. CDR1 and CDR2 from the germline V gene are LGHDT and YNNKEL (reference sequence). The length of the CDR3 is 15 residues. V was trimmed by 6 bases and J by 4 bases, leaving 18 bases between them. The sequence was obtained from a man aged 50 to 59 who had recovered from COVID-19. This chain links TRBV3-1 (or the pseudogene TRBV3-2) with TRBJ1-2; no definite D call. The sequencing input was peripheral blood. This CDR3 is CASSQRSRPPYGYTF. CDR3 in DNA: TGTGCCAGCAGTCAACGGTCCAGGCCGCCCTATGGCTACACCTTC.